The 22 T cell receptor beta chains presented below share a single source sample, sequenced in a study of PD-1 blockade in classical Hodgkin lymphoma. Documented time point: newly diagnosed, previously untreated cHL patient sample. Assay used: immunoSEQ multiplex PCR; TCRdb lists only in-frame clones, some missing. The repertoire holds approximately 70,000 clones, with roughly 93% as singletons. Sequencing was performed on peripheral blood mononuclear cells (PBMCs). The receptors were sampled from a human donor with classical Hodgkin lymphoma.

The CDR3 protein is CASSWTSGRQETQYF. In nucleotides, the CDR3 is TGTGCCAGCAGCTGGACTAGCGGGAGGCAAGAGACCCAGTACTTC. The chain combines TRBV7-2 with TRBJ2-5, with 14 bases lining up with TRBD2. This CDR3 has 15 amino acids. CDR1 is SGHTA, CDR2 FQGNSA, per germline. Trimming removed 4 bases from V and 2 bases from J; junction bases left unmatched: 0.

The chain has TRBV19 and TRBJ1-1; D not certain. CDR3 length: 16 residues. Germline CDR1 and CDR2: LNHDA and SQIVND (reference sequence). Trimming left V 4 bases short and J 2 bases short, with 17 bases between. The CDR3 DNA sequence: TGTGCCAGTAGTAGTCCTCCCCGGGCCCGAAACACTGAAGCTTTCTTT. It is translated as CASSSPPRARNTEAFF.

V and J are TRBV15 and TRBJ2-7; tentative D call: TRBD1 (5 bases). Trimming removed 4 bases from V and 6 bases from J, with 22 bases in between. The CDR3 extends over 16 amino acids. The germline CDR1 and CDR2 sequences are LNHNV and YYDKDF (reference sequence). The CDR3 bases are TGTGCCACCAGCACCTCGTTTGGGGCACCCTCCCGCGAGCAGTACTTC. Encoded protein: CATSTSFGAPSREQYF.

The V gene is TRBV6-6, the J gene TRBJ1-1; D ambiguous. The CDR3 runs to 13 residues. Germline CDR1 MNHNY, CDR2 SVGAGI (reference sequence). V shed 2 bases and J shed 1 base, with 5 bases lying between them. For the CDR3, the DNA is TGTGCCAGCAGTTACGGAGGGAACACTGAAGCTTTCTTT. Its protein is CASSYGGNTEAFF.

This chain links TRBV27 with TRBJ2-3; unclear D gene. CDR1 is MNHEY and CDR2 is SMNVEV in the germline V gene (reference sequence). The CDR3 is 11 amino acids. The germline V and J ends were trimmed by 3 bases and 7 bases, with 5 bases remaining between them. The CDR3 DNA is TGTGCCAGCAGTTTTTGGAATACGCAGTATTTT. Protein sequence: CASSFWNTQYF.

The chain links TRBV28 to TRBJ1-4; D not certain. Germline loops: CDR1 MDHEN, CDR2 SYDVKM. The V end lost 6 bases, the J end lost 8 bases, and 10 bases lay between the germline ends. The CDR3 covers 12 residues. Here the CDR3 DNA reads TGTGCCAGCAGGGGAACTGAGGAAAAACTGTTTTTT. This gives the protein CASRGTEEKLFF.

The chain links TRBV18 to TRBJ2-2; TRBD1 matches at 9 bases. V dropped 6 bases and J dropped 4; count of bases not matched to a gene: 6. The germline V gene has CDR1 KGHSH and CDR2 LQKENI. This CDR3 region has 15 residues. The CDR3 sequence: CASSRGTGRTGELFF. The CDR3 region has the DNA TGTGCCAGCTCCCGTGGGACAGGGCGCACCGGGGAGCTGTTTTTT.

The gene calls are TRBV27 and TRBJ2-7; 8 positions agree with TRBD2. The germline gives CDR1 MNHEY, CDR2 SMNVEV (reference sequence). The CDR3 loop spans 15 amino acids. The V segment lost 3 bases and the J segment 3 bases; nucleotides outside the gene matches: 7. This CDR3 reads CASSLAAGAGYEQYF. CDR3 in DNA: TGTGCCAGCAGTTTGGCAGCGGGAGCCGGCTACGAGCAGTACTTC.

This chain joins TRBV5-4 and TRBJ1-2, with D unclear. The CDR3 spans 16 residues. Trimming removed 4 bases from V and 2 bases from J, with 18 bases in between. Germline values: CDR1 SGHNT, CDR2 YYREEE (reference sequence). The DNA of the CDR3 is TGTGCCAGCAGCCACCACGTGGATTTTTTCAACTATGGCTACACCTTC. Its translation: CASSHHVDFFNYGYTF.

CDR3 sequence: CASSGGGGNTEAFF. The CDR3 nucleotides read TGCGCCAGCAGTGGCGGGGGCGGTAACACTGAAGCTTTCTTT. The V gene is TRBV5-1, the J gene TRBJ1-1; D is perhaps TRBD1 (6 bases). The germline V and J ends were trimmed by 5 bases and 2 bases, with 13 bases remaining between them. CDR1 is SGHRS, CDR2 YFSETQ, per germline. CDR3 length equals 14 residues.

This chain connects TRBV5-6 to TRBJ2-3; D gene unclear. The CDR3 covers 17 residues. Germline V lookup: CDR1 SGHDT, CDR2 YYEEEE. V was trimmed by 0 bases and J by 4 bases, leaving 18 bases between them. The CDR3 DNA follows: TGTGCCAGCAGCTTGGCACTCGACCACAGCTCGTCAGATACGCAGTATTTT. Encoded protein: CASSLALDHSSSDTQYF.

The rearrangement uses TRBV7-9 and TRBJ1-2; D remains unclear. V lost 2 bases and J lost 3, with 1 base in between. This CDR3 has 11 amino acids. The germline V gene has CDR1 SEHNR and CDR2 FQNEAQ (reference sequence). CDR3 in amino acids: CASSLYYGYTF. DNA for the CDR3: TGTGCCAGCAGCTTATACTATGGCTACACCTTC.

J is TRBJ2-1 and V is TRBV30; D possibly corresponds to TRBD2 (6 bases). V shed 2 bases and J shed 0 bases, with 17 bases lying between them. The CDR3 is made up of 17 amino acids. Germline CDR1 and CDR2: GTSNPN and SVGIG (reference sequence). The DNA of the CDR3 is TGTGCCTGGAGTTCCCGGTTCGGGGGAGGCTCCTACAATGAGCAGTTCTTC. Protein product: CAWSSRFGGGSYNEQFF.

V gene TRBV9 combines with J gene TRBJ2-3; D possibly corresponds to TRBD2 (5 bases). The V and J ends lost 4 bases and 2 bases respectively, with 8 bases between them. The CDR3 length is 13 residues. CDR1 is SGDLS, CDR2 YYNGEE, per germline. The DNA of the CDR3 is TGTGCCAGCAGCTACGACTACACAGATACGCAGTATTTT. Translated, it gives CASSYDYTDTQYF.

This clone was observed a single time. V usage is TRBV5-1 and J usage is TRBJ2-7; possible D gene TRBD2, 6 bases. V lost 0 bases and J lost 2, with 9 bases in between. Germline V gene data show CDR1 as SGHRS and CDR2 as YFSETQ. There are 14 residues in the CDR3. The CDR3 bases are TGCGCCAGCAGCTTGGGTAGCGGAACCTACGAGCAGTACTTC. It encodes CASSLGSGTYEQYF.

This clone was recorded once. The genes are TRBV18 and TRBJ1-1; a weak D match, TRBD1 (5 bases). V was pared by 4 bases and J by 2 bases, with 8 bases between. Germline values: CDR1 KGHSH, CDR2 LQKENI. CDR3 length: 13 residues. In DNA, the CDR3 is TGTGCCAGCTCACGTGACAGAAACACTGAAGCTTTCTTT. Amino acids: CASSRDRNTEAFF.

The V and J genes are TRBV4-1 and TRBJ1-1, with a tentative D call TRBD1 (5 bases). The CDR3 has 15 amino acids. Trimming pared 0 bases from V and 6 bases from J, leaving 14 bases between. Germline CDR1 reads MGHRA; CDR2 reads YSYEKL. This CDR3 is CASSQDSLGGAEAFF. In nucleotides, the CDR3 is TGCGCCAGCAGCCAAGATAGTTTGGGGGGGGCTGAAGCTTTCTTT.

The rearrangement joins TRBV10-3 to TRBJ1-2; 8 nucleotides agree with TRBD1. The V and J ends lost 2 bases and 4 bases, in that order; junction bases with no gene match: 6. This CDR3 contains 15 residues. Germline V gives CDR1 ENHRY, CDR2 SYGVKD. The CDR3 DNA follows: TGTGCCATCAGTGAGGGGCGACAGGGGAGCTATGGCTACACCTTC. Encoded protein: CAISEGRQGSYGYTF.

The chain uses TRBV27 and TRBJ1-3, with D unclear. Germline assignment: CDR1 MNHEY and CDR2 SMNVEV (reference sequence). The CDR3 extends over 15 amino acids. V dropped 3 bases and J dropped 8 bases, with 17 bases sitting between them. DNA for the CDR3: TGTGCCAGCAGTTTTTCACCAGACAAGCCGGACACCATATATTTT. Protein sequence: CASSFSPDKPDTIYF.

Details on this clone: This same CDR3 is encoded by further DNA sequences in the sample. J is TRBJ1-1 and V is TRBV7-2; the match to TRBD1 covers 8 bases. The trim removed 4 bases at V and 4 bases at J, leaving 2 bases unmatched. The germline CDR1 and CDR2 sequences are SGHTA and FQGNSA. The CDR3 has 13 residues. Written as DNA, the CDR3 is TGTGCCAGCAGCTCGGACAGGGTCACTGAAGCTTTCTTT. Its translation is CASSSDRVTEAFF.

CDR3 in amino acids: CASSETGFMNEQFF. The CDR3 nucleotides read TGTGCCAGCAGCGAAACAGGGTTTATGAATGAGCAGTTCTTC. This rearrangement joins TRBV2 to TRBJ2-1; tentatively, D is TRBD1 (6 bases). CDR1 is SNHLY and CDR2 is FYNNEI in the germline V gene. The CDR3 sequence is 14 residues long. The germline V and J ends were trimmed by 6 bases and 7 bases, with 16 bases remaining between them.

CDR3 sequence: CASRWGDTGEGDTQYF. The CDR3 DNA follows: TGCGCCAGCAGGTGGGGCGATACAGGGGAAGGAGATACGCAGTATTTT. The chain uses TRBV5-1 and TRBJ2-3; TRBD1 aligns across 7 bases. The CDR3 is made up of 16 amino acids. Germline V lookup: CDR1 SGHRS, CDR2 YFSETQ. V lost 5 bases and J lost 5; bases outside the gene matches: 14.